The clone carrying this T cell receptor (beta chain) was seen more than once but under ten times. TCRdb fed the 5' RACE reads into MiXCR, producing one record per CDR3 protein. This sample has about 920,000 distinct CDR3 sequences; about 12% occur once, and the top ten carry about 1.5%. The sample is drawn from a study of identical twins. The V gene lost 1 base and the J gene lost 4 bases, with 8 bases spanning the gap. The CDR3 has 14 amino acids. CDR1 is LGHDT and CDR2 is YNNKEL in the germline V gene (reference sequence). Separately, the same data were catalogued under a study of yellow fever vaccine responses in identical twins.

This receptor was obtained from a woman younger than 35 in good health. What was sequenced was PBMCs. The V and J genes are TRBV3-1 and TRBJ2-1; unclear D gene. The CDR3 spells CASSQVPGYNEQFF. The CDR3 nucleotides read TGTGCCAGCAGCCAAGTGCCTGGGTACAATGAGCAGTTCTTC.